This T cell receptor beta chain was sequenced during a study of T cell repertoires in cytomegalovirus infection. General study results and limits: Adding up the frequency of public TCR beta families identified people who carried CMV plus the relevant HLA.

The V gene lost 3 bases and the J gene lost 1 base, with 9 bases spanning the gap. This CDR3 is built from 15 residues. In germline, CDR1 is SEHNR, CDR2 FQNEAQ (reference sequence). This clonotype was seen only a few times. Its antigen is currently unknown. TCRdb re-derived calls from the reads in MiXCR, one entry per CDR3 protein. This table holds approximately 910,000 distinct CDR3 sequences, 30% to 40% found once. The chain carries TRBV7-9 and TRBJ2-2; D call uncertain. This specimen was cultured CD8+ T cells from PBMCs, taken from culture after CMV antigen stimulation. This TCR was recovered from a human donor in good health (CMV status not recorded). Some clones in this sample may be carry-over from other donors' samples. CDR3 sequence: CASSFYKGNTGELFF. The CDR3 region has the DNA TGTGCCAGCAGCTTCTATAAGGGGAACACCGGGGAGCTGTTTTTT.